Below, one T cell receptor beta chain is given with its context. Antigen: not known. This entry comes from a study of blood T cell dynamics during melanoma immunotherapy. TCRdb's copy holds only in-frame clones and misses some; the assay was immunoSEQ multiplex PCR. The sample holds under 20,000 clones; about 85% are singletons and the top ten take 7.5% to 9.5%. Germline V lookup: CDR1 MNHEY, CDR2 SMNVEV (reference sequence). The length of the CDR3 is 15 residues. V was clipped by 5 bases and J by 4 bases, with 17 bases between them. General study results and limits: Whether repertoire-driving clones were melanoma-specific could not be determined.

This sample's time point: week 3, after first cycle of checkpoint inhibitor. Patients had no prior systemic cancer treatment, immunosuppressants or other active cancers. This chain links TRBV27 with TRBJ1-1, with TRBD1 as a possible D gene (6 bases). The material sequenced was blood, taken from a patient treated with checkpoint blockade. The clonotype originates from a human donor with melanoma. The CDR3 reads CASSGHREDRTEAFF. The CDR3, as DNA: TGTGCCAGCAGTGGACACAGGGAGGATCGCACTGAAGCTTTCTTT.